Listed here are 18 T cell receptor beta chains from one sample, sequenced in a study of blood T cell repertoires in COVID-19. The data were produced by immunoSEQ multiplex PCR, yet TCRdb's version contains in-frame clones alone and is incomplete. The top ten hold roughly 4.5% of the sample, which has roughly 130,000 clones, about 88% seen once. Sequencing input: peripheral blood. All receptors derive from a man aged 55 to 70 with COVID-19, enrolled during active disease.

The rearrangement uses TRBV11-2 and TRBJ1-1; 8 bases are shared with TRBD1. This CDR3 has 15 amino acids. The germline V gene has CDR1 SGHAT and CDR2 FQNNGV. Losses at the gene ends were 1 base for V and 2 bases for J; bases not matched to a gene: 3. The CDR3 sequence: CASSLGTGLNTEAFF. The DNA for the CDR3 is TGTGCCAGCAGCTTAGGGACAGGGCTTAACACTGAAGCTTTCTTT.

This chain links TRBV10-3 with TRBJ2-1; 15 nucleotides line up with TRBD2. CDR3 length equals 15 residues. CDR1 is ENHRY and CDR2 is SYGVKD in the germline V gene. After removal of 4 bases from V and 8 bases from J, the junction contained 3 bases not matched to a gene. The CDR3 here is CAISGTSGRADEQFF. Written as DNA, the CDR3 is TGTGCCATCAGTGGGACTAGCGGGAGGGCCGATGAGCAGTTCTTC.

The V gene is TRBV2, the J gene TRBJ1-2, with a weak D call TRBD1 (5 bases). CDR3 length: 15 amino acids. Germline CDR1 and CDR2: SNHLY and FYNNEI. V was pared by 6 bases and J by 0 bases, with 14 bases between. The CDR3 DNA reads TGTGCCAGCAGGACGACAGTTACAGCTAACTATGGCTACACCTTC. Its translation is CASRTTVTANYGYTF.

The V and J genes are TRBV15 and TRBJ1-2; weak D call: TRBD1 (5 bases). Germline V CDR1 and CDR2: LNHNV, YYDKDF (reference sequence). The V end was cut by 3 bases, the J end by 3 bases, with 11 bases between. The CDR3 consists of 14 residues. This CDR3 is CATSSSRDYYGYTF. CDR3 nucleotides: TGTGCCACCAGCAGCAGCAGGGATTACTATGGCTACACCTTC.

The chain couples TRBV5-1 to TRBJ1-1; D unclear. Germline V gene data show CDR1 as SGHRS and CDR2 as YFSETQ. The ends were cut back, 2 bases at V and 1 base at J, with 6 bases in the middle. The CDR3 is 13 amino acids. The CDR3 loop is CASSFAENTEAFF. Here the CDR3 DNA reads TGCGCCAGCAGCTTTGCGGAGAACACTGAAGCTTTCTTT.

The DNA for the CDR3 is TGCAGTGCCGCCAGGAACAATGAGCAGTTCTTC. Protein product: CSAARNNEQFF. The chain couples TRBV20-1 to TRBJ2-1, with unresolved D. This CDR3 has 11 residues. V gave up 6 bases and J gave up 5 bases, with 8 bases separating them. Germline V gene sequence: CDR1 DFQATT, CDR2 SNEGSKA (reference sequence).

The J gene is TRBJ2-1, the V gene TRBV1; the table's D call of TRBD1 was not tested on the DNA. TRBV1 is tagged as a pseudogene. The CDR3 totals 16 residues. DNA for the CDR3: TGCACCAGCAGCCAAGATGGGCAGGGCATATACAATGAGCAGTTCTTC. This sequence encodes CTSSQDGQGIYNEQFF.

The gene calls are TRBV5-4 and TRBJ1-4, with 7 bases identical to TRBD1. This CDR3 is built from 16 residues. V was pared by 0 bases and J by 4 bases, with 6 bases of the junction left unmatched. Germline V gene data show CDR1 as SGHNT and CDR2 as YYREEE (reference sequence). The CDR3 reads CASSLVGTAINEKLFF. In nucleotides, the CDR3 is TGTGCCAGCAGCTTGGTCGGGACAGCAATTAATGAAAAACTGTTTTTT.

CDR3 protein: CASSVQGTDEQYF. In DNA, the CDR3 is TGTGCCAGCAGCGTGCAGGGAACCGACGAGCAGTACTTC. This chain uses TRBV9 with TRBJ2-7, with D possibly being TRBD1 (5 bases). The V gene's germline CDR1 is SGDLS and CDR2 YYNGEE. The ends were cut back, 2 bases at V and 5 bases at J, with 11 bases in the middle. The CDR3 sequence is 13 residues long.

The chain joins TRBV3-1 (or the pseudogene TRBV3-2) to TRBJ2-3; tentatively, D is TRBD2 (5 bases). This CDR3 has 12 amino acids. The germline V gene has CDR1 LGHDT and CDR2 YNNKEL (reference sequence). Trimming pared 5 bases from V and 6 bases from J, leaving 9 bases between. Written as DNA, the CDR3 is TGTGCCAGCAGCTTTCGGAGGGATACGCAGTATTTT. Translating it yields CASSFRRDTQYF.

V usage is TRBV9 and J usage is TRBJ2-1; maybe TRBD2 (5 bases). Germline CDR1 and CDR2: SGDLS and YYNGEE. V gave up 4 bases and J gave up 0 bases, with 11 bases separating them. The CDR3 covers 15 residues. CDR3 residues: CASSTDYGSYNEQFF. The CDR3 DNA follows: TGTGCCAGCAGCACCGACTACGGCTCCTACAATGAGCAGTTCTTC. Drawing the rest from reference TRBV9 and TRBJ2-1, the complete variable domain is DSGVTQTPKHLITATGQRVTLRCSPRSGDLSVYWYQQSLDQGLQFLIQYYNGEERAKGNILERFSAQQFPDLHSELNLSSLELGDSALYFCASSTDYGSYNEQFFGPGTRLTVL.

V usage is TRBV7-2 and J usage is TRBJ2-1; 9 positions agree with TRBD1. The V gene end was trimmed by 0 bases and the J gene end by 3 bases; junction bases not matched to a gene: 3. Germline V CDR1 and CDR2: SGHTA, FQGNSA. The CDR3 runs 16 residues. The CDR3 DNA reads TGTGCCAGCAGCTTAGCGAAGGGACAGGGCTACAATGAGCAGTTCTTC. Its translation: CASSLAKGQGYNEQFF.

The chain uses TRBV4-3 and TRBJ2-5, with D unresolved. There are 15 residues in the CDR3. CDR1 and CDR2 from the germline V gene are LGHNA and YSLEER. Trimming took off 0 bases at V and 2 bases at J, with 10 bases between the two ends. The CDR3 reads CASSQDMANQETQYF. In nucleotides, the CDR3 is TGCGCCAGCAGCCAAGATATGGCAAATCAAGAGACCCAGTACTTC.

This sequence joins TRBV12-3 or TRBV12-4 and TRBJ1-1; D gene uncertain. V lost 2 bases and J lost 9, with 13 bases in between. This CDR3 contains 13 residues. The CDR3 reads CASSLKGVDKAFF. The CDR3 DNA follows: TGTGCCAGCAGTTTAAAAGGAGTAGATAAAGCTTTCTTT.

This clone appeared a single time. The chain carries TRBV28 and TRBJ2-5, with a tentative D call TRBD1 (5 bases). Between the trimmed V and J ends, which lost 4 bases and 5 bases, there was a span of 17 bases. CDR3 length: 15 amino acids. The germline V gene has CDR1 MDHEN and CDR2 SYDVKM. In DNA form, the CDR3 reads TGTGCCAGCAGTTCCCCGGGCCTAGGGGTTGAGACCCAGTACTTC. This encodes CASSSPGLGVETQYF.

J is TRBJ1-5 and V is TRBV19; D unclear. Between the trimmed V and J ends, which lost 4 bases and 3 bases, there was a span of 13 bases. CDR1 and CDR2 (germline): LNHDA, SQIVND (reference sequence). The CDR3 sequence is 15 residues long. This CDR3 reads CASSTSPVFNQPQHF. The CDR3 DNA sequence: TGTGCCAGTAGTACATCCCCGGTATTCAATCAGCCCCAGCATTTT. The variable domain in full, completed from reference TRBV19 and TRBJ1-5, reads DGGITQSPKYLFRKEGQNVTLSCEQNLNHDAMYWYRQDPGQGLRLIYYSQIVNDFQKGDIAEGYSVSREKKESFPLTVTSAQKNPTAFYLCASSTSPVFNQPQHFGDGTRLSIL.

This clone was seen only once. The CDR3 sequence is CASSRDRGSMNTEAFF. DNA of the CDR3: TGTGCCAGTAGTAGGGACAGGGGGAGCATGAACACTGAAGCTTTCTTT. The chain is built from TRBV19 and TRBJ1-1, with TRBD1 matching over 11 bases. This CDR3 is 16 amino acids long. Per the germline V gene, CDR1 is LNHDA and CDR2 is SQIVND (reference sequence). Trimming removed 4 bases from V and 0 bases from J; junction bases left unmatched: 4.

The genes are TRBV9 and TRBJ2-1, with 9 bases aligning to TRBD2. The V and J ends lost 0 bases and 3 bases, in that order; junction bases with no gene match: 1. Germline CDR1 and CDR2: SGDLS and YYNGEE. The CDR3 sequence is 15 residues long. CDR3 in DNA: TGTGCCAGCAGCGTAGGCGGGGGGGGCTACAATGAGCAGTTCTTC. This encodes CASSVGGGGYNEQFF.